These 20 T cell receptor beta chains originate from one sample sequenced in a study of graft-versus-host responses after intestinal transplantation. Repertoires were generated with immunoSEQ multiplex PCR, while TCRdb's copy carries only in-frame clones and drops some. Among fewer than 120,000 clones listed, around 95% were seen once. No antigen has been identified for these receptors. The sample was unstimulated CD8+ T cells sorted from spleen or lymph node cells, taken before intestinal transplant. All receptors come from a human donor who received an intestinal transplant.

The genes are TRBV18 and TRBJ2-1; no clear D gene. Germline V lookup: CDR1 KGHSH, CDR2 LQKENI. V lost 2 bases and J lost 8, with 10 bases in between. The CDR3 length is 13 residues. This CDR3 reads CASSPGPNDEQFF. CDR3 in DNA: TGTGCCAGCTCACCAGGACCGAACGATGAGCAGTTCTTC.

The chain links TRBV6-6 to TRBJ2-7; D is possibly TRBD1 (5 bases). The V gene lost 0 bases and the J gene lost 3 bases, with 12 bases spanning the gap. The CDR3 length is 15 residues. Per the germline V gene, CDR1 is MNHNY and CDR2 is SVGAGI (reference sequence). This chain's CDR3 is CASSYSRDGVYEQYF. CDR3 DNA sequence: TGTGCCAGCAGTTACTCCAGGGATGGGGTCTACGAGCAGTACTTC.

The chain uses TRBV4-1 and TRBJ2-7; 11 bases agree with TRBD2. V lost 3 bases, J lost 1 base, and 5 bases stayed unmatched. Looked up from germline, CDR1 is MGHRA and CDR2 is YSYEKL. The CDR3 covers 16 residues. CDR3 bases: TGCGCCAGCAGCCACGGGACTAGCGGAAAATCCTACGAGCAGTACTTC. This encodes CASSHGTSGKSYEQYF.

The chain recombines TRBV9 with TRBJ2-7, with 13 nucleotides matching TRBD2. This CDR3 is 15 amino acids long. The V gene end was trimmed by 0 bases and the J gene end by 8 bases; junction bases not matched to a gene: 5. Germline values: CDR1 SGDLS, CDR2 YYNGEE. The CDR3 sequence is CASSVAGLAGDKQYF. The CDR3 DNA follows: TGTGCCAGCAGCGTAGCCGGACTAGCGGGAGACAAGCAGTACTTC. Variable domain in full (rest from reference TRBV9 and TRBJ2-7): DSGVTQTPKHLITATGQRVTLRCSPRSGDLSVYWYQQSLDQGLQFLIQYYNGEERAKGNILERFSAQQFPDLHSELNLSSLELGDSALYFCASSVAGLAGDKQYFGPGTRLTVT.

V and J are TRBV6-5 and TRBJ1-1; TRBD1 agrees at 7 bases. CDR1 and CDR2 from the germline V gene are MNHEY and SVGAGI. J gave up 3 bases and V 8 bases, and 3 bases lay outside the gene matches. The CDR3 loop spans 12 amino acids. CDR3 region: CASQGDDTEAFF. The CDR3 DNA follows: TGTGCCAGCCAGGGGGACGACACTGAAGCTTTCTTT.

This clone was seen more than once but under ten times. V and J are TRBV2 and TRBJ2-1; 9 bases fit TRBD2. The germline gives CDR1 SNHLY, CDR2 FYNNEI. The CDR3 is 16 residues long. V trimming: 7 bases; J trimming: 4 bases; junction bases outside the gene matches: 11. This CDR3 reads CASKSVVRGGYNEQFF. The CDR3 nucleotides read TGTGCCAGCAAATCCGTTGTGCGGGGGGGTTACAATGAGCAGTTCTTC.

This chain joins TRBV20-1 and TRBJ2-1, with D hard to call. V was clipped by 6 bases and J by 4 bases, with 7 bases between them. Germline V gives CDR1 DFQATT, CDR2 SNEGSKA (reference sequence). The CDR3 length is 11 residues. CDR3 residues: CSASFYNEQFF. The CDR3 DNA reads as TGCAGTGCGAGTTTTTACAATGAGCAGTTCTTC.

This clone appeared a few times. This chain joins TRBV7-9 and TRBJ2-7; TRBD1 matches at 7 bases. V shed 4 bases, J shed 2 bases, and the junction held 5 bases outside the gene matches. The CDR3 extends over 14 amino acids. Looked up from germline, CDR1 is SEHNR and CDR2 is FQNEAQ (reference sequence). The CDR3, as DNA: TGTGCCAGCAGCTCGACAGGGTTGGCCTACGAGCAGTACTTC. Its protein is CASSSTGLAYEQYF.

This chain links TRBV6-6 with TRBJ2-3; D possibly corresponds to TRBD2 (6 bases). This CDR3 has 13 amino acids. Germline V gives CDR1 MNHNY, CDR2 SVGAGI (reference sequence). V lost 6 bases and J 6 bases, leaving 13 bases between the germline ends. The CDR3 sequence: CASSDGRGDTQYF. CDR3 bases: TGTGCCAGCAGCGACGGGAGAGGGGATACGCAGTATTTT.

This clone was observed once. CDR3 in amino acids: CASSYWTGLTGELFF. CDR3 sequence (DNA): TGTGCCAGCAGTTACTGGACAGGGTTAACCGGGGAGCTGTTTTTT. The V call is TRBV6-5, the J call TRBJ2-2; TRBD1 matches 8 bases. Trimming cost V 1 base and J 5 bases; bases outside gene matches: 3. Germline V gives CDR1 MNHEY, CDR2 SVGAGI. The CDR3 loop spans 15 amino acids.

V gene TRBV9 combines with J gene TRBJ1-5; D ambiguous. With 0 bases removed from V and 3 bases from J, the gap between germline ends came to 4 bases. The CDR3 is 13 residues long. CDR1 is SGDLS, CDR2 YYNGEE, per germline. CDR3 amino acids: CASSVAPNQPQHF. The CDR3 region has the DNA TGTGCCAGCAGCGTAGCCCCCAATCAGCCCCAGCATTTT.

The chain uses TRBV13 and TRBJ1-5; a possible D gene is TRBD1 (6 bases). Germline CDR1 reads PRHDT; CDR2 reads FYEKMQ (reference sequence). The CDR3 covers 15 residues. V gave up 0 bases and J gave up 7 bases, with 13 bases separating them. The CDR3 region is CASSLGGAVQQPQHF. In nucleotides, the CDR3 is TGTGCCAGCAGCTTAGGGGGGGCAGTTCAACAGCCCCAGCATTTT.

In DNA, the CDR3 is TGTGCCAGCAGCTCCGGCGTCGAGGGGGACTGGGAGCAGTTCTTC. Translated, it gives CASSSGVEGDWEQFF. This chain links TRBV9 with TRBJ2-1; the D gene could be TRBD1 or TRBD2 (6 bases each). The germline gives CDR1 SGDLS, CDR2 YYNGEE. The CDR3 totals 15 residues. Trimming took off 4 bases at V and 10 bases at J, with 21 bases between the two ends.

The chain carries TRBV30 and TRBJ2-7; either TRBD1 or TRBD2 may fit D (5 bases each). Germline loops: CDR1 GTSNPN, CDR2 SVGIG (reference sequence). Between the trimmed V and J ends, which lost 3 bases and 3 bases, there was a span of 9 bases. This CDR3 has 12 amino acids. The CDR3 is CAWSQGVYEQYF. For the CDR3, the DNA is TGTGCCTGGAGCCAGGGAGTCTACGAGCAGTACTTC.

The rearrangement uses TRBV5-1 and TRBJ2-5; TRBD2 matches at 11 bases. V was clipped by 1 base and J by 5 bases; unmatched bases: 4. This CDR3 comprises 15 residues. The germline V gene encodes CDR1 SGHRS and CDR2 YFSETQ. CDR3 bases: TGCGCCAGCAGCTTGCTAACTAGCGGGAGTGAGACCCAGTACTTC. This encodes CASSLLTSGSETQYF.

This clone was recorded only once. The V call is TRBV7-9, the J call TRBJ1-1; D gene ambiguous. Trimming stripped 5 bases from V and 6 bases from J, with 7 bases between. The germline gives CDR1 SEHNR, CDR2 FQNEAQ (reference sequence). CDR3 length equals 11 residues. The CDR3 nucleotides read TGTGCCAGCAGCCCCAGGTCTGAAGCTTTCTTT. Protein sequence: CASSPRSEAFF. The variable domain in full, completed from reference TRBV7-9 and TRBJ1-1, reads DTGVSQNPRHKITKRGQNVTFRCDPISEHNRLYWYRQTLGQGPEFLTYFQNEAQLEKSRLLSDRFSAERPKGSFSTLEIQRTEQGDSAMYLCASSPRSEAFFGQGTRLTVV.

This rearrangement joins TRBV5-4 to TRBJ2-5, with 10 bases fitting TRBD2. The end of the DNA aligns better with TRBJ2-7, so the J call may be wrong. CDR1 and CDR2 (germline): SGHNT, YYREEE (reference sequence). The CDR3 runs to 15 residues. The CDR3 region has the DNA TGTGCCAGCAGCTTGGCTAGCGGGAGAGGCTACGAGCAGTACTTC. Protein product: CASSLASGRGYEQYF.

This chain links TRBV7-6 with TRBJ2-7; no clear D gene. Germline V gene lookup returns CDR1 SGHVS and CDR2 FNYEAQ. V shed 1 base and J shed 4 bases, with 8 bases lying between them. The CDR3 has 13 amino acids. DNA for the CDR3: TGTGCCAGCAGCTTAGAGGCGGTTTACGAGCAGTACTTC. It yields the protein CASSLEAVYEQYF.

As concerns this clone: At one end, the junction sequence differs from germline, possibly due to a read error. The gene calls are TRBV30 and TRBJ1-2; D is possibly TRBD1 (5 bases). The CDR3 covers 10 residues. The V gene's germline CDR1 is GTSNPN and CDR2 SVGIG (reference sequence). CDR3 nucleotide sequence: TGTGCCTGGAGTAAGAAGGACAAAGTCTTC. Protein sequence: CAWSKKDKVF.

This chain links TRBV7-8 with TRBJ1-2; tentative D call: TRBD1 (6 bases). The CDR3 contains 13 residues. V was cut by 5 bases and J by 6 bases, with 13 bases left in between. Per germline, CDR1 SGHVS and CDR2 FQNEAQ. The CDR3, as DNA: TGTGCCAGCAGCATCCGGACAGACAATGGCTACACCTTC. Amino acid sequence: CASSIRTDNGYTF.